This is a list of T cell receptor beta chains from one sample in a study of technical replicates of blood from a handful of donors. Method: immunoSEQ multiplex PCR; TCRdb's copy keeps in-frame clones and lacks some. This table has around 49,000 clones, roughly 95% appearing once. The sequenced material came from T cells isolated from PBMCs. These receptors came from a human donor in good health. Both conserved end residues are part of each CDR3. A D gene is named only where the DNA matches it firmly. Expanded clones get a size class; other rows say once, few or many, or leave the size out.

d_call,v_call,clone_size,j_call,cdr3_nt,cdr3_aa
NA,TRBV6-5,NA,TRBJ2-1,TGTGCCAGCAGGCCGCATACAGGGACCGATGAGCAGTTCTTC,CASRPHTGTDEQFF
NA,TRBV25-1,NA,TRBJ1-5,TGTGCCAGCAGTGAAATGTATAGCAATCAGCCCCAGCATTTT,CASSEMYSNQPQHF
TRBD2,TRBV11-3,NA,TRBJ2-1,TGTGCCAGCAGCTTGGTCAGCGGGAATTACAATGAGCAGTTCTTC,CASSLVSGNYNEQFF
NA,TRBV5-6,NA,TRBJ1-2,TGTGCCAGCAGCCTATCCAGGGTAGGGGGCTACACCTTC,CASSLSRVGGYTF
TRBD1,TRBV30,NA,TRBJ1-5,TGTGCCTGGAGTGTTAAACCGGGACAGGGTAATCAGCCCCAGCATTTT,CAWSVKPGQGNQPQHF
NA,TRBV27,once,TRBJ1-2,TGTGCCAGCGGTATAGAGGGTAGGAGGGACTACACCTTC,CASGIEGRRDYTF
TRBD1,TRBV6-1,NA,TRBJ1-5,TGTGCCAGCAGTCCAGTACAGGGGACTCCCCAGCATTTT,CASSPVQGTPQHF
NA,TRBV4-2,NA,TRBJ1-2,TGTGCCAGCAGCCAAGGTTCATCAAATGGCTACACCTTC,CASSQGSSNGYTF
TRBD2,TRBV10-1,NA,TRBJ2-5,TGCGCCAGCAGTGATAGGGTTTGCGGGAGGGGTGAAGAGACCCAGTACTTC,CASSDRVCGRGEETQYF
TRBD1,TRBV7-3,NA,TRBJ1-3,TGTGCCAGCAGCTTAACCGGGACAGATACTGGAAACACCATATATTTT,CASSLTGTDTGNTIYF